The source of this TCR beta chain is a study of blood T cell repertoires in COVID-19. Study overall: COVID-19 samples, acute and convalescent, were from the United States, Italy and Spain.

The CDR3 has 13 residues. The J segment lost 6 bases and the V segment lost 6 bases, leaving 7 bases of the junction unmatched. CDR1 is SGHAT and CDR2 is FQNNGV in the germline V gene. Libraries were prepared by immunoSEQ multiplex PCR; TCRdb keeps only in-frame clonotypes and omits some of them. This sample has some 73,000 clones, with about 79% found just once. This clonotype was obtained from a woman aged 55-69 years with acute or convalescent COVID-19. Sequencing was carried out using peripheral blood. The chain recombines TRBV11-2 with TRBJ2-7; 8 bases are a match to TRBD1. DNA of the CDR3: TGTGCCAGCAGTCAGGACAGGGACGGCGAGCAGTACTTC. Protein: CASSQDRDGEQYF.